This T cell receptor beta chain was found in a study of T cells expressing NK-cell markers. Background on the study: CD3+CD56+NKG2C+, CD3+CD56+NKG2C- and CD3+CD56-NKG2C+ T cells, once sorted, supplied the TCR beta repertoires. One of the eight sequenced donors was seronegative, whereas the other seven were HCMV-seropositive. Study outcomes and limitations: Expanded clones of NKG2C+ T cells had an unclear HCMV specificity.

With regard to this clonotype: What it binds is unknown.

Generation of TCR beta cDNA was performed by 5'RACE template switching incorporating UMIs. From the 5' RACE reads, TCRdb lists one entry per CDR3 protein and no DNA. The sample table includes roughly 390,000 distinct CDR3 sequences. Sequencing input: blood T cells: a sorted CD56 or NKG2C T cell subset, CD4+ or CD8+ T cells, or bulk PBMC T cells (not recorded which). The clonotype originates from a man aged 18-69 years in good health.

CDR3: CASSLVMDNIQYF. The chain joins TRBV5-1 to TRBJ2-3; TCRdb's D gene call, TRBD1, goes unchecked for lack of DNA. Germline values: CDR1 SGHRS, CDR2 YFSETQ. This CDR3 has 13 residues.